The TCR beta chain under discussion was sequenced for a study of blood T cell repertoires in COVID-19. Clones were read by immunoSEQ multiplex PCR, and TCRdb kept only the in-frame ones, dropping some. Here the sample spans some 260,000 clones, roughly 88% being singletons. The CDR3 loop spans 15 amino acids. CDR1 is SGDLS and CDR2 is YYNGEE in the germline V gene. Trimming left V 4 bases short and J 3 bases short, with 16 bases between. The rearrangement uses TRBV9 and TRBJ2-5; D perhaps matches TRBD2 (7 bases). The receptor was isolated from a woman between 35 and 50 years old who had recovered from COVID-19. The source material was peripheral blood. The CDR3 DNA reads as TGTGCCAGCAGCCCAGGGGACTACCGTAAAGAGACCCAGTACTTC. Translated, it gives CASSPGDYRKETQYF.